This is a list of T cell receptor beta chains from one sample in a study of neoadjuvant anti-PD-1 for oral cavity cancer. Assay used: immunoSEQ multiplex PCR; TCRdb lists only in-frame clones, some missing. The table includes around 10,000 clones, 63% detected once. The sequencing here drew on tumor tissue, taken after nivolumab (anti-PD-1) treatment. All receptors derive from a person aged 35 to 85 with oral cavity squamous cell carcinoma. CDR3s include the opening cysteine and the closing phenylalanine or tryptophan. Each record gives: V gene, J gene, CDR3 protein.

V gene: TRBV2; J gene: TRBJ1-6; CDR3 protein: CASLGQLNSPLHF
V gene: TRBV5-8; J gene: TRBJ2-2; CDR3 protein: CASSLRVLGAGELFF
V gene: TRBV6-1; J gene: TRBJ1-6; CDR3 protein: CASSVLQGVDSPLHF
V gene: TRBV4-1; J gene: TRBJ2-7; CDR3 protein: CASSQLAGGSYEQYF
V gene: TRBV10-1; J gene: TRBJ2-3; CDR3 protein: CASSQGDLLGQGRDTQYF
V gene: TRBV2; J gene: TRBJ1-1; CDR3 protein: CASSEALRKSAAEAFF
V gene: TRBV12-5; J gene: TRBJ2-1; CDR3 protein: CASGLGIGDNEQFF
V gene: TRBV14; J gene: TRBJ2-3; CDR3 protein: CASSQDWGSAHSTDTQYF
V gene: TRBV14; J gene: TRBJ2-5; CDR3 protein: CASSRIQETQYF
V gene: TRBV2; J gene: TRBJ2-3; CDR3 protein: CASAGQELSGGAYSTDTQYF
V gene: TRBV6-1; J gene: TRBJ2-7; CDR3 protein: CASSSGAYEQYF
V gene: TRBV19; J gene: TRBJ1-1; CDR3 protein: CASSTRKGTGGTEAFF
V gene: TRBV30; J gene: TRBJ1-5; CDR3 protein: CAWSVRGSSNQPQHF
V gene: TRBV12-2; J gene: TRBJ2-1; CDR3 protein: CASWGARTTYNEQFF
V gene: TRBV29-1; J gene: TRBJ2-1; CDR3 protein: CSVGKSGGVYNEQFF
V gene: TRBV18; J gene: TRBJ2-1; CDR3 protein: CASSPQYTPPRAKFF
V gene: TRBV2; J gene: TRBJ2-2; CDR3 protein: CASKPNTGELFF
V gene: TRBV19; J gene: TRBJ2-1; CDR3 protein: CASSILGVPVNEQFF
V gene: TRBV27; J gene: TRBJ1-4; CDR3 protein: CASSFQGGEKLFF
V gene: TRBV19; J gene: TRBJ1-4; CDR3 protein: CASKGRGEEKLFF
V gene: TRBV10-2; J gene: TRBJ2-3; CDR3 protein: CASAPPGELAGDTDTQYF
V gene: TRBV25-1; J gene: TRBJ1-3; CDR3 protein: CASRGEVAGNTIYF
V gene: TRBV29-1; J gene: TRBJ1-2; CDR3 protein: CSAGGTGTLYGYTF
V gene: TRBV10-3; J gene: TRBJ2-1; CDR3 protein: CAISETSGGLYNEQFF
V gene: TRBV28; J gene: TRBJ1-2; CDR3 protein: CASCLQGSLYGYTF
V gene: TRBV6-5; J gene: TRBJ2-5; CDR3 protein: CASSVVGTGQETQYF
V gene: TRBV7-2; J gene: TRBJ2-5; CDR3 protein: CASSLRRTGTQETQYF
V gene: TRBV5-8; J gene: TRBJ2-3; CDR3 protein: CASSSSGAADTQYF
V gene: TRBV11-2; J gene: TRBJ1-2; CDR3 protein: CASSADRERGSYTF
V gene: TRBV6-1; J gene: TRBJ2-1; CDR3 protein: CATVGTSFHEQFF
V gene: TRBV5-6; J gene: TRBJ2-2; CDR3 protein: CASSLLRGELFF
V gene: TRBV30; J gene: TRBJ2-7; CDR3 protein: CAWSVSGTYEQYF
V gene: TRBV5-1; J gene: TRBJ1-1; CDR3 protein: CASSLAVGGRDTEAFF
V gene: TRBV5-5; J gene: TRBJ1-1; CDR3 protein: CASSFRQGHTEAFF
V gene: TRBV5-4; J gene: TRBJ2-5; CDR3 protein: CASSAGTGREETQYF
V gene: TRBV9; J gene: TRBJ2-5; CDR3 protein: CASSPDPQRETQYF
V gene: TRBV5-1; J gene: TRBJ2-3; CDR3 protein: CASSLGTSGVWADTQYF
V gene: TRBV19; J gene: TRBJ1-5; CDR3 protein: CASSRQGATQHF